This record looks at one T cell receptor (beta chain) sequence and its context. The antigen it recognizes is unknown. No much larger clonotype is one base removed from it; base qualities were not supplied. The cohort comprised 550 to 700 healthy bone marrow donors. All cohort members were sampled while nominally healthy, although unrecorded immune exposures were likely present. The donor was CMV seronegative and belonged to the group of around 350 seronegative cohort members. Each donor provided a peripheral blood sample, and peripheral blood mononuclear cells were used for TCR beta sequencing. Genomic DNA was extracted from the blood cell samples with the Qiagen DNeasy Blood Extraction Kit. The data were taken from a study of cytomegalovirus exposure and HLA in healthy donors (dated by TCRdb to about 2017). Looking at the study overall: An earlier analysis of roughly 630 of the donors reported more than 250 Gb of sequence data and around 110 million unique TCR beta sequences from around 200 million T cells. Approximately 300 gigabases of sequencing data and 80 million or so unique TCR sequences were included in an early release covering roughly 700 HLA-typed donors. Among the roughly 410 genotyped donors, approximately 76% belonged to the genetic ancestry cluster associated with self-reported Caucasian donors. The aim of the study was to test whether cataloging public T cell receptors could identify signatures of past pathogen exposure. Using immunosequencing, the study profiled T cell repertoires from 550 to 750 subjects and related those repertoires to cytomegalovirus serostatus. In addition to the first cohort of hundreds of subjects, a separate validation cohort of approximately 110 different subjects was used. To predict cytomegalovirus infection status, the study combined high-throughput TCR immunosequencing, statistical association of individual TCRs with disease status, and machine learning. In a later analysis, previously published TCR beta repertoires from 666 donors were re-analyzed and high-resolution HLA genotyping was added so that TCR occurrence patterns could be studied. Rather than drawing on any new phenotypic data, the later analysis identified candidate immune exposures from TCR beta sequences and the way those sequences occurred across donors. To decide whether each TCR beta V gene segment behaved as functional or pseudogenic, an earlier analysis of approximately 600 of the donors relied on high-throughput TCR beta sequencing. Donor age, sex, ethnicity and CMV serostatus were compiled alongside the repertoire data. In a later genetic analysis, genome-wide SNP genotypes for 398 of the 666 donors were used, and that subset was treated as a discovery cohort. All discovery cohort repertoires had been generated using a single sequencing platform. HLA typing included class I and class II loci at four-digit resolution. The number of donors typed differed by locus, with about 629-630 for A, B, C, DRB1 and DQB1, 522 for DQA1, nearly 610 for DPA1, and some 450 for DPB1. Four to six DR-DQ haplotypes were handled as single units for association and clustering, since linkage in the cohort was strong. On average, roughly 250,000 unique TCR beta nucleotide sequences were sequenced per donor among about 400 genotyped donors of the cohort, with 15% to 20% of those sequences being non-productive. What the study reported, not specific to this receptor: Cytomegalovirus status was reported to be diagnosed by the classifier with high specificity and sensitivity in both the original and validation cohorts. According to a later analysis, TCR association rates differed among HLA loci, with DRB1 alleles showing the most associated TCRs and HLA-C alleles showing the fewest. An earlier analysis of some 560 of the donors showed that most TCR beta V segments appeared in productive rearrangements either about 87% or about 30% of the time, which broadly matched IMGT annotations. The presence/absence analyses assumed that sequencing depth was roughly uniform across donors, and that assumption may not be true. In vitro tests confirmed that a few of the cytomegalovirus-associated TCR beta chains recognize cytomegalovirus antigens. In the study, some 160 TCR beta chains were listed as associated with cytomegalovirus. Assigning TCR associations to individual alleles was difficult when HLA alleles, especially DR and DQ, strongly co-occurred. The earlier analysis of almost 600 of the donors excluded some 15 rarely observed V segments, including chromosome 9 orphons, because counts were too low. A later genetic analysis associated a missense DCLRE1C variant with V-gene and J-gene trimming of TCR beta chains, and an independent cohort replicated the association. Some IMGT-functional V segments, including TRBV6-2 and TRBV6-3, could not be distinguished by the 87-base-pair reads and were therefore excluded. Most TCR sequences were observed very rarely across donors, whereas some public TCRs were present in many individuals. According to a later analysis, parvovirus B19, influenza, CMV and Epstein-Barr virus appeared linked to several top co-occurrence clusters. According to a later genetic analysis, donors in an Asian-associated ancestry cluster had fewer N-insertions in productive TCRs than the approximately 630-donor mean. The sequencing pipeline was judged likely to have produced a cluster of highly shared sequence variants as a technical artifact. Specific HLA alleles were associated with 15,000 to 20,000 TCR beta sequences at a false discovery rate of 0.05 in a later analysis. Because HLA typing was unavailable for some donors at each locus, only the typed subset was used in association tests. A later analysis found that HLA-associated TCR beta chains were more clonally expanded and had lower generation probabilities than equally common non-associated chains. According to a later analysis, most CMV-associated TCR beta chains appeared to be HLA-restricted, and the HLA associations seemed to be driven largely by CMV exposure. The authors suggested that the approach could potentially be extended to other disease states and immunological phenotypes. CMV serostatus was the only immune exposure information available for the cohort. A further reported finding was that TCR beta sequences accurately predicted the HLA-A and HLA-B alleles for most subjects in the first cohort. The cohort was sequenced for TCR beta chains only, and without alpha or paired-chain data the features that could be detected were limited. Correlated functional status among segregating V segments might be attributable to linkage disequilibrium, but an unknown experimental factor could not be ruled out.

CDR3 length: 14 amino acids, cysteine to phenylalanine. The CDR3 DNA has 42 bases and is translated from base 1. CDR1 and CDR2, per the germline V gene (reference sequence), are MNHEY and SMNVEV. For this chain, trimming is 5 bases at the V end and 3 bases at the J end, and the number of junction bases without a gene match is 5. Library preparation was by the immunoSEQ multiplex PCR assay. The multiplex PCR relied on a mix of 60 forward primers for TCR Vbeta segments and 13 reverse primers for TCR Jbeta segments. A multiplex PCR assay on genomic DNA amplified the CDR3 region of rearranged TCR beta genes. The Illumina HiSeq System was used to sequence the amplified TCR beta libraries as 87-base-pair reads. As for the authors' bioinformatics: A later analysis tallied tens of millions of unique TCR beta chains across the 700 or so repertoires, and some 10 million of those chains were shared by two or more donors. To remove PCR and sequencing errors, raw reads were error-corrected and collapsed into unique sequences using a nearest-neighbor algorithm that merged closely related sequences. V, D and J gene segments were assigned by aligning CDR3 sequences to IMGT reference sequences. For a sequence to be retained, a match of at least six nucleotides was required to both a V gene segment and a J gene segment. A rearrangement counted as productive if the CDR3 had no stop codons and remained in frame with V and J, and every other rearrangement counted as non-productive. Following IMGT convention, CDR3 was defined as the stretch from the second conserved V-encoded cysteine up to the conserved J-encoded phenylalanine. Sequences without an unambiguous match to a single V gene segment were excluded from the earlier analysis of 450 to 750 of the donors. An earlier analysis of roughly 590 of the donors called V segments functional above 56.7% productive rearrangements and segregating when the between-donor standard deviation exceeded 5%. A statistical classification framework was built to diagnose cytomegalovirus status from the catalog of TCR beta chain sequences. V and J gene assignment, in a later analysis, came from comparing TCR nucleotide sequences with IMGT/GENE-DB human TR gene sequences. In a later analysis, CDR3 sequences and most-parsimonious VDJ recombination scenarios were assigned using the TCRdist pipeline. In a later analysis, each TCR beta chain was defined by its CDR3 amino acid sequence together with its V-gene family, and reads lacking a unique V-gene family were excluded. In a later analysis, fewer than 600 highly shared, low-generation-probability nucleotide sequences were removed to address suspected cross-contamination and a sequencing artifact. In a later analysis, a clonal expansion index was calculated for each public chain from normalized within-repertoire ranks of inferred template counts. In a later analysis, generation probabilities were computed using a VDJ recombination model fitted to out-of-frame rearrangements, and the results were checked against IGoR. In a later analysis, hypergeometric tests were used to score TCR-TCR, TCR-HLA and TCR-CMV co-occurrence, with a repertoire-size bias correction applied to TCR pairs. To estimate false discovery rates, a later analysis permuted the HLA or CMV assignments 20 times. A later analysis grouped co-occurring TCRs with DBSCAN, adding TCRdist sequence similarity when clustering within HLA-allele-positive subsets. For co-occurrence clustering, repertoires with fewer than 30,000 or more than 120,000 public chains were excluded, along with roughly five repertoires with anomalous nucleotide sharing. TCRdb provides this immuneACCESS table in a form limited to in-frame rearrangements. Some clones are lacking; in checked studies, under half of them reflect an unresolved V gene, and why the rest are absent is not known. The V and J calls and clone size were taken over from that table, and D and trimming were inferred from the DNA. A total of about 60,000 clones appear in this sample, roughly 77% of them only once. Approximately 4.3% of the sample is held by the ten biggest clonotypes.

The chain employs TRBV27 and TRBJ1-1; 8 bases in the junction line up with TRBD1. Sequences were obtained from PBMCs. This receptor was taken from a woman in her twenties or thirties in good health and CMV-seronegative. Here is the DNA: TGTGCCAGCAGTCTGAGGACAGGGTACACTGAAGCTTTCTTT. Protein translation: CASSLRTGYTEAFF.